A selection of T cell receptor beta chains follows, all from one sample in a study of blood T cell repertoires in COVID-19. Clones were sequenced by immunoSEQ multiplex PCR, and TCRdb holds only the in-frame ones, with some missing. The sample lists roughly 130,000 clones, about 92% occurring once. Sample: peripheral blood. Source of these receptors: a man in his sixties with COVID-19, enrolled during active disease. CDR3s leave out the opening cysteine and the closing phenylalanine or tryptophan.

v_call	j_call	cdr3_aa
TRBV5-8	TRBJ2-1	ASSLAEGAGSYNEQF
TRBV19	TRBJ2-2	ASSIRVDAGELF
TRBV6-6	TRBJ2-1	ASSSLAGPYNEQF
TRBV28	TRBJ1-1	ASSQEGSGNTEAF
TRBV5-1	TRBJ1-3	ASSLQGSGNTIY
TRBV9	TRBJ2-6	ASSDPLGDSGANVLT
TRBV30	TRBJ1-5	AWSGPGYQPQH
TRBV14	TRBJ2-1	ASSRYRTGGRGNEQF
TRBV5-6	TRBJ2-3	ASSLELPPTDTQY
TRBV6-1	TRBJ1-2	ASSEQTGGYGYT
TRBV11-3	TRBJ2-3	ASLSRTSGRPDTDTQY
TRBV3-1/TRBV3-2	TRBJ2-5	ASSQDFGTAQETQY
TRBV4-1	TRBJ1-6	ASSQEGLVRPLH
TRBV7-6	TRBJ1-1	ASSRRQGKGTEAF
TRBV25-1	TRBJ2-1	ASRRTGVAYNEQF
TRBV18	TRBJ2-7	ASSPRTSGTYEQY
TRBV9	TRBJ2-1	ASSALGSGSSINEQF
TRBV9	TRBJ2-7	ASSVGSSGVSYEQY
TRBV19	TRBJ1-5	ASSGTGSNQPQH
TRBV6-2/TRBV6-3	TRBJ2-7	ASSYGKRELEEQY
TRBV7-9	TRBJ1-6	ASSLGHSPLH
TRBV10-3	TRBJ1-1	AISEPRTDGGHTEAF
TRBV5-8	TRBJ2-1	ASSLGLAGGNNEQF
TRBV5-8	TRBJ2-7	ASSLLLAGGYYEQY
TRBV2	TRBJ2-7	ASRGYGGLGSHEQY
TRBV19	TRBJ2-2	ASSGTGANTGELF
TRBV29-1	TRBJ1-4	SVAVGGANEKLF
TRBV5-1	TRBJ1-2	ASSLTLGHGYT
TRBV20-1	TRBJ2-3	SASSVDTQY
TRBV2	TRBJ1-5	ASITNPAGQPQH
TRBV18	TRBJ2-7	ASSPGLYYEQY
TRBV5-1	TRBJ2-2	ASSLGPSGRTGELF
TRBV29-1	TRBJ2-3	SVEGAAKGSTDTQY
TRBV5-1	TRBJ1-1	ASSLETMNTEAF
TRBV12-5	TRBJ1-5	ASGLYNQPQH
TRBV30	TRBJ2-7	ATATSGRGGQY
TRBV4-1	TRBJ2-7	ASSPVGTASYEQY
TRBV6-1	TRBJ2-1	ASSEPTGIAGDEQF
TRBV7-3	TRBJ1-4	ASSQNRGGKLF
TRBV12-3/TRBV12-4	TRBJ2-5	ASVEGTGWVQY
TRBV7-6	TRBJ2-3	ASSLVTSGSWGDTQY
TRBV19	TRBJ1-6	ASRRGGLYNSPLH
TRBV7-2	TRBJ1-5	ASSFYNQPQH
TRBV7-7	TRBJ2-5	ASSSGRESGETQY
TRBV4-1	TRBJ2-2	ASSLSREGLTGELF
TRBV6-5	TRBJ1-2	ASRPLLGQRYGYT
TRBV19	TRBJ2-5	ASSREGVGAETQY
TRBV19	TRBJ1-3	ASSSLPVAGRNTIY
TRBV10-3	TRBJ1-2	AISESGQGGGYT
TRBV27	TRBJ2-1	ASSLGQVYNEQF
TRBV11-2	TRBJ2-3	ASSLDPARDTQY
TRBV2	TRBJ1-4	ASSLTGSKLF
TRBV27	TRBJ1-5	ASSLTGFQPQH
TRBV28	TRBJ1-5	ASSFPFLGTTRHQPQH
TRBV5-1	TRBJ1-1	ASSSDRGLKTAF
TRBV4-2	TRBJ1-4	ATRGRPLNEKLF